The rows below give T cell receptor beta chains drawn from one sample of a study of blood T cell repertoires in COVID-19. Assay: immunoSEQ multiplex PCR; the TCRdb copy retains only in-frame clones and omits some. The table has roughly 120,000 clones, about 70% seen once. The sequenced sample was peripheral blood. These TCRs come from a man at least 80 years old with COVID-19, enrolled during active disease. The conserved cysteine and the conserved F or W are not part of the CDR3 here.

V	J	CDR3
TRBV5-1	TRBJ2-2	ASESLGGTGELF
TRBV7-9	TRBJ1-1	ASRPRQGTAF
TRBV2	TRBJ2-2	ASSSGLAANTGELF
TRBV19	TRBJ1-5	ASSISRDKSQPQH
TRBV13	TRBJ1-1	ASSSSQVNTEAF
TRBV7-2	TRBJ2-2	ASSPHRGAGELF
TRBV10-3	TRBJ2-2	AISEVGQHTGELF
TRBV7-9	TRBJ2-7	ASSLAGGSYEQY
TRBV11-3	TRBJ2-3	ASSRAQGARVQY
TRBV24-1	TRBJ1-2	ATNDNTNYGYT
TRBV6-5	TRBJ1-2	ASTSLTGSNYGYT
TRBV4-1	TRBJ1-2	ASSKEGQGARGYT
TRBV6-5	TRBJ1-4	ASTGQTNEKLF
TRBV29-1	TRBJ2-5	SVDPAAQETQY
TRBV5-4	TRBJ1-1	ASSPWTGDYTEAF
TRBV15	TRBJ2-7	ATSAWVRVDEQY
TRBV5-1	TRBJ1-4	ASSLRGQGDEKLF
TRBV4-1	TRBJ2-7	ASSRTGYGEQY
TRBV11-1	TRBJ2-7	ASSLVGTVSYEQY
TRBV5-6	TRBJ2-3	ASSLDRGYTDTQY
TRBV2	TRBJ1-4	ASSYRGPPTEKLF
TRBV18	TRBJ2-7	ASSPQLGGIVDEQY
TRBV1	TRBJ1-4	TSSQDPRTNEKLF